Below are 10 T cell receptor beta chains sequenced from a single sample in a study of blood T cell repertoires in COVID-19. Here immunoSEQ multiplex PCR was the method, and the copy in TCRdb shows in-frame clones only, minus some. The sample has about 350,000 clones; 87% are singletons. Sequencing was carried out using PBMCs or T cells enriched from blood (not recorded which). These receptors originate from a woman in her thirties who had recovered from COVID-19.

The chain recombines TRBV5-6 with TRBJ2-7; TRBD1 matches 9 bases. CDR3 size: 15 residues. CDR1 is SGHDT and CDR2 is YYEEEE in the germline V gene. The J segment lost 1 base and the V segment lost 6 bases, leaving 8 bases of the junction unmatched. The CDR3 sequence is CASNGFGQGSYEQYF. The CDR3 nucleotides read TGTGCCAGCAACGGATTTGGACAGGGGTCCTACGAGCAGTACTTC.

This chain connects TRBV19 to TRBJ2-7; TRBD2 aligns across 15 bases. Germline CDR1 and CDR2: LNHDA and SQIVND (reference sequence). J was trimmed by 2 bases and V by 3 bases; bases with no gene match: 11. The CDR3 is made up of 19 amino acids. The CDR3 DNA follows: TGTGCCAGTAGTATTTTCGGGGGGACTAGCGGGGGGCCCGCCTACGAGCAGTACTTC. Protein sequence: CASSIFGGTSGGPAYEQYF.

The chain joins TRBV7-9 to TRBJ1-1; D is uncertain. Trimming left V 1 base short and J 6 bases short, with 9 bases between. Germline V lookup: CDR1 SEHNR, CDR2 FQNEAQ (reference sequence). CDR3 length: 13 residues. CDR3 sequence reads: CASSLDGEAEAFF. CDR3 DNA: TGTGCCAGCAGCTTAGACGGGGAAGCTGAAGCTTTCTTT.

The V and J genes are TRBV21-1 and TRBJ2-2; the table's D call, TRBD1, was not checked against the DNA. TRBV21-1 represents a pseudogene. The CDR3 runs to 18 residues. Written as DNA, the CDR3 is TGTGCCAGCAGCACCAACAACTCAGGGATATCGGACACCGGGGAGCTGTTTTTT. This translates into CASSTNNSGISDTGELFF.

The gene calls are TRBV10-3 and TRBJ2-7; 9 positions agree with TRBD1. The germline V gene encodes CDR1 ENHRY and CDR2 SYGVKD. The CDR3 is made up of 15 amino acids. V was clipped by 8 bases and J by 3 bases; unmatched bases: 11. This CDR3 reads CAIGAVTGGFYEQYF. CDR3 DNA: TGTGCCATCGGCGCGGTAACAGGGGGCTTCTACGAGCAGTACTTC.

V gene TRBV7-2 combines with J gene TRBJ2-1; D gene unclear. Germline CDR1 SGHTA, CDR2 FQGNSA. V dropped 4 bases and J dropped 6 bases, with 10 bases sitting between them. The CDR3 totals 13 residues. DNA for the CDR3: TGTGCCAGCAGCTCCACCACCGGCAATGAGCAGTTCTTC. It translates to CASSSTTGNEQFF. Based on the CDR3 plus reference TRBV7-2 and TRBJ2-1, the full variable domain is GAGVSQSPSNKVTEKGKDVELRCDPISGHTALYWYRQSLGQGLEFLIYFQGNSAPDKSGLPSDRFSAERTGGSVSTLTIQRTQQEDSAVYLCASSSTTGNEQFFGPGTRLTVL.

The V gene is TRBV5-5, the J gene TRBJ2-5; 7 bases match TRBD1. The germline V gene encodes CDR1 SGHKS and CDR2 YYEKEE (reference sequence). The CDR3 covers 14 residues. Germline trimming cut 3 bases from V and 2 bases from J; bases unmatched to any gene: 4. The CDR3 DNA reads as TGTGCCAGCAGCTCGAGGGGGCGGCAAGAGACCCAGTACTTC. Translating it yields CASSSRGRQETQYF.

V gene TRBV19 combines with J gene TRBJ1-1; 8 nucleotides line up with TRBD1. Germline-derived CDR1 and CDR2 are LNHDA and SQIVND (reference sequence). Trimming took 3 bases from V and 4 from J; bases not matched to a gene: 10. This CDR3 comprises 16 residues. Here the CDR3 reads CASSILQGAKGTEAFF. CDR3 sequence (DNA): TGTGCCAGTAGTATCCTCCAGGGGGCGAAGGGCACTGAAGCTTTCTTT.

The chain carries TRBV4-1 and TRBJ1-6; a weak D match, TRBD1 (5 bases). The CDR3 length is 15 residues. V gave up 0 bases and J gave up 4 bases, with 7 bases separating them. Germline V CDR1 and CDR2: MGHRA, YSYEKL. The CDR3 nucleotides are TGCGCCAGCAGCCAAGATAGACAGTATAATTCACCCCTCCACTTT. Protein sequence: CASSQDRQYNSPLHF.

The chain joins TRBV25-1 to TRBJ2-2, with 8 bases that match TRBD2. CDR1 and CDR2 from the germline V gene are MGHDK and SYGVNS. The ends lost 4 bases at V and 6 bases at J; junction bases unmatched: 4. The CDR3 covers 14 residues. The CDR3 sequence is CASSGYGGAGELFF. DNA of the CDR3: TGTGCCAGCAGTGGGTACGGGGGGGCCGGGGAGCTGTTTTTT.